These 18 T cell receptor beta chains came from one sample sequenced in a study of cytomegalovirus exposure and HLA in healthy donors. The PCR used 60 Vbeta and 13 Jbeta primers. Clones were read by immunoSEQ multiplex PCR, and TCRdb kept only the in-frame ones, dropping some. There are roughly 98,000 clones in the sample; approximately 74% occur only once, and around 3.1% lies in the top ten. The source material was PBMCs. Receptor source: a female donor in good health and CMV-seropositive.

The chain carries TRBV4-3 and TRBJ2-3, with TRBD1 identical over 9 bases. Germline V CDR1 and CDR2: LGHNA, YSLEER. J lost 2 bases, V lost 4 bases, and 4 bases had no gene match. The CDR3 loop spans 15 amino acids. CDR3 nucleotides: TGCGCCAGCAGCCTGGGACAGGGAGACACAGATACGCAGTATTTT. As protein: CASSLGQGDTDTQYF.

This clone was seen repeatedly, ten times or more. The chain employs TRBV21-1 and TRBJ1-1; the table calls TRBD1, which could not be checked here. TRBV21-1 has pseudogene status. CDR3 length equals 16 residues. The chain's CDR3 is CASSIPRQGLHTEAFF. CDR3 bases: TGTGCCAGCAGCATACCTAGACAGGGACTGCACACTGAAGCTTTCTTT.

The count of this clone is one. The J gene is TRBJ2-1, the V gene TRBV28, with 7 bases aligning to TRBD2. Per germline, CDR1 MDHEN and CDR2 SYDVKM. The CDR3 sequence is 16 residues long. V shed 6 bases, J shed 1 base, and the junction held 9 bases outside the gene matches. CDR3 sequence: CASSPSAGPSYNEQFF. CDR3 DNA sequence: TGTGCCAGCAGCCCCTCAGCGGGGCCATCCTACAATGAGCAGTTCTTC.

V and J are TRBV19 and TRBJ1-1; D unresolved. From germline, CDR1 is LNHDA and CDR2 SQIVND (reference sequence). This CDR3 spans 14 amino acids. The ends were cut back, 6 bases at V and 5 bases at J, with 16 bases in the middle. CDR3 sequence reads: CASRIRVPETEAFF. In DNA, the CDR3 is TGTGCCAGTAGGATACGGGTACCAGAAACTGAAGCTTTCTTT.

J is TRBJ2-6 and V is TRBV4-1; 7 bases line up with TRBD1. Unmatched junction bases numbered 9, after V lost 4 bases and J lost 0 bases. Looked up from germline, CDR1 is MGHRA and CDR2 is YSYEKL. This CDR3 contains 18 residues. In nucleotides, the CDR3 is TGCGCCAGCAGCCCCGGGACAGCCTCTTTCTCTGGGGCCAACGTCCTGACTTTC. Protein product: CASSPGTASFSGANVLTF.

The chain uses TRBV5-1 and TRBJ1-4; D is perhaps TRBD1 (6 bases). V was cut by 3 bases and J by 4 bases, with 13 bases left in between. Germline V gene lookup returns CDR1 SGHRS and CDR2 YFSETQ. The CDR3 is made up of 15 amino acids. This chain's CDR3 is CASSWKGGDNEKLFF. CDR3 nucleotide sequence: TGCGCCAGCAGCTGGAAAGGGGGGGATAATGAAAAACTGTTTTTT.

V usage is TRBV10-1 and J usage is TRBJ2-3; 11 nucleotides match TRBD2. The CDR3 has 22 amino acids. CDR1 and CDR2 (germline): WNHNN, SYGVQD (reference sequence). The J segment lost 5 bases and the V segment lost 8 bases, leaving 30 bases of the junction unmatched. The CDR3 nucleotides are TGCGCCAGCCTTACGCCGAGGTGGGTACGACTAGCGGGACACAGGTGTGAAGATACGCAGTATTTT. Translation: CASLTPRWVRLAGHRCEDTQYF.

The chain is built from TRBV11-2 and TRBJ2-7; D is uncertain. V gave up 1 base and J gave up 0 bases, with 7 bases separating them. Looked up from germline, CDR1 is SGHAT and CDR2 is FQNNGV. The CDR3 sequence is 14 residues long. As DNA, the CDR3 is TGTGCCAGCAGCTTAGCCCCCATCTCCTACGAGCAGTACTTC. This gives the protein CASSLAPISYEQYF.

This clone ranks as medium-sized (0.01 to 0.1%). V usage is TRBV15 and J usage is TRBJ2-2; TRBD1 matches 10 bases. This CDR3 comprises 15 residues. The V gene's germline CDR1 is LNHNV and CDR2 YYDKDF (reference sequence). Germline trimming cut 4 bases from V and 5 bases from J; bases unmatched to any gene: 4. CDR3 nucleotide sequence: TGTGCCACCAGCACCGGACAGGGGGATACCGGGGAGCTGTTTTTT. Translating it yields CATSTGQGDTGELFF.

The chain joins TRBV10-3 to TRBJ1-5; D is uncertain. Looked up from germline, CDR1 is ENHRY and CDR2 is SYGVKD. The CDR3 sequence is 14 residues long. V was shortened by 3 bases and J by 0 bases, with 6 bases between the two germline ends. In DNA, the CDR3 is TGTGCCATCAGTGACAGCGGTAGCAATCAGCCCCAGCATTTT. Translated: CAISDSGSNQPQHF.

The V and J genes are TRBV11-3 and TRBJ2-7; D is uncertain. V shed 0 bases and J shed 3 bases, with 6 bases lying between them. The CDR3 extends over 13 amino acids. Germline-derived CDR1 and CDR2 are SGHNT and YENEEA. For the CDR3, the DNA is TGTGCCAGCAGCTTAGACCCCTACTACGAGCAGTACTTC. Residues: CASSLDPYYEQYF.

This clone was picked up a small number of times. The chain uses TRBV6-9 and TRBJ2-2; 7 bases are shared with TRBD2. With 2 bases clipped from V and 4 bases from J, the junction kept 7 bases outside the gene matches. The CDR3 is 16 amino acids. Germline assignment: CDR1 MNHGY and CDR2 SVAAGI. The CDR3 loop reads CASSYRREGSTGELFF. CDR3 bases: TGTGCCAGCAGTTATCGTAGGGAGGGCTCCACCGGGGAGCTGTTTTTT.

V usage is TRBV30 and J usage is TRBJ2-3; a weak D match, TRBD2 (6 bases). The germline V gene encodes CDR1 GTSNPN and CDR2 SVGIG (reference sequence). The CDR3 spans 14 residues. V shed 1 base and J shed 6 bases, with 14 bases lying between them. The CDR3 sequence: CAWSGGTAWDTQYF. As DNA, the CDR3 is TGTGCCTGGAGTGGGGGGACTGCATGGGATACGCAGTATTTT. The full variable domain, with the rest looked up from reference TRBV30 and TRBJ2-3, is SQTIHQWPATLVQPVGSPLSLECTVEGTSNPNLYWYRQAAGRGLQLLFYSVGIGQISSEVPQNLSASRPQDRQFILSSKKLLLSDSGFYLCAWSGGTAWDTQYFGPGTRLTVL.

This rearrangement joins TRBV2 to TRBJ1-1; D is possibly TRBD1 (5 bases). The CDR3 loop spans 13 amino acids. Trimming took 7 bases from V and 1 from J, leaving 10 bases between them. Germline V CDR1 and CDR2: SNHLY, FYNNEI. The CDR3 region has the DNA TGTGCCAGCACCCCTAGGGGGAACACTGAAGCTTTCTTT. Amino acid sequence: CASTPRGNTEAFF.

The CDR3 nucleotides read TGTGCCTGGAGTCTGCCCCCTACTAGCCGGCGCACCGGGGAGCTGTTTTTT. This codes for CAWSLPPTSRRTGELFF. The chain couples TRBV30 to TRBJ2-2; weak D call: TRBD2 (6 bases). This CDR3 spans 17 amino acids. Germline lookup yields CDR1 GTSNPN and CDR2 SVGIG (reference sequence). The V end was cut by 2 bases, the J end by 4 bases, with 20 bases between.

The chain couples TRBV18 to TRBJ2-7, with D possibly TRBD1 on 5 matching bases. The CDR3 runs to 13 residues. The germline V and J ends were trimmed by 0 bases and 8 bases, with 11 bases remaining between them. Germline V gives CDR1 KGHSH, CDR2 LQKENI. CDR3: CASSPPAGRQQYF. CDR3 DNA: TGTGCCAGCTCACCACCGGCAGGGCGGCAGCAGTACTTC.

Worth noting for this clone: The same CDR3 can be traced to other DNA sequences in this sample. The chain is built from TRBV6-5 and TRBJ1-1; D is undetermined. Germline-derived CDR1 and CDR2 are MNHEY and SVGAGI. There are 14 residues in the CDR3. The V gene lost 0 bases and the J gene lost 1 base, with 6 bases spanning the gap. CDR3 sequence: CASSYSRRNTEAFF. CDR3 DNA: TGTGCCAGCAGTTACTCGCGGCGGAACACTGAAGCTTTCTTT.

DNA for the CDR3: TGTGCCAGCAGTCGTGCAGCGGGCTACGAGCAGTACTTC. This translates into CASSRAAGYEQYF. The chain couples TRBV6-1 to TRBJ2-7; D perhaps matches TRBD2 (6 bases). V was clipped by 5 bases and J by 3 bases, with 11 bases between them. Germline V lookup: CDR1 MNHNS, CDR2 SASEGT. The CDR3 sequence is 13 residues long.